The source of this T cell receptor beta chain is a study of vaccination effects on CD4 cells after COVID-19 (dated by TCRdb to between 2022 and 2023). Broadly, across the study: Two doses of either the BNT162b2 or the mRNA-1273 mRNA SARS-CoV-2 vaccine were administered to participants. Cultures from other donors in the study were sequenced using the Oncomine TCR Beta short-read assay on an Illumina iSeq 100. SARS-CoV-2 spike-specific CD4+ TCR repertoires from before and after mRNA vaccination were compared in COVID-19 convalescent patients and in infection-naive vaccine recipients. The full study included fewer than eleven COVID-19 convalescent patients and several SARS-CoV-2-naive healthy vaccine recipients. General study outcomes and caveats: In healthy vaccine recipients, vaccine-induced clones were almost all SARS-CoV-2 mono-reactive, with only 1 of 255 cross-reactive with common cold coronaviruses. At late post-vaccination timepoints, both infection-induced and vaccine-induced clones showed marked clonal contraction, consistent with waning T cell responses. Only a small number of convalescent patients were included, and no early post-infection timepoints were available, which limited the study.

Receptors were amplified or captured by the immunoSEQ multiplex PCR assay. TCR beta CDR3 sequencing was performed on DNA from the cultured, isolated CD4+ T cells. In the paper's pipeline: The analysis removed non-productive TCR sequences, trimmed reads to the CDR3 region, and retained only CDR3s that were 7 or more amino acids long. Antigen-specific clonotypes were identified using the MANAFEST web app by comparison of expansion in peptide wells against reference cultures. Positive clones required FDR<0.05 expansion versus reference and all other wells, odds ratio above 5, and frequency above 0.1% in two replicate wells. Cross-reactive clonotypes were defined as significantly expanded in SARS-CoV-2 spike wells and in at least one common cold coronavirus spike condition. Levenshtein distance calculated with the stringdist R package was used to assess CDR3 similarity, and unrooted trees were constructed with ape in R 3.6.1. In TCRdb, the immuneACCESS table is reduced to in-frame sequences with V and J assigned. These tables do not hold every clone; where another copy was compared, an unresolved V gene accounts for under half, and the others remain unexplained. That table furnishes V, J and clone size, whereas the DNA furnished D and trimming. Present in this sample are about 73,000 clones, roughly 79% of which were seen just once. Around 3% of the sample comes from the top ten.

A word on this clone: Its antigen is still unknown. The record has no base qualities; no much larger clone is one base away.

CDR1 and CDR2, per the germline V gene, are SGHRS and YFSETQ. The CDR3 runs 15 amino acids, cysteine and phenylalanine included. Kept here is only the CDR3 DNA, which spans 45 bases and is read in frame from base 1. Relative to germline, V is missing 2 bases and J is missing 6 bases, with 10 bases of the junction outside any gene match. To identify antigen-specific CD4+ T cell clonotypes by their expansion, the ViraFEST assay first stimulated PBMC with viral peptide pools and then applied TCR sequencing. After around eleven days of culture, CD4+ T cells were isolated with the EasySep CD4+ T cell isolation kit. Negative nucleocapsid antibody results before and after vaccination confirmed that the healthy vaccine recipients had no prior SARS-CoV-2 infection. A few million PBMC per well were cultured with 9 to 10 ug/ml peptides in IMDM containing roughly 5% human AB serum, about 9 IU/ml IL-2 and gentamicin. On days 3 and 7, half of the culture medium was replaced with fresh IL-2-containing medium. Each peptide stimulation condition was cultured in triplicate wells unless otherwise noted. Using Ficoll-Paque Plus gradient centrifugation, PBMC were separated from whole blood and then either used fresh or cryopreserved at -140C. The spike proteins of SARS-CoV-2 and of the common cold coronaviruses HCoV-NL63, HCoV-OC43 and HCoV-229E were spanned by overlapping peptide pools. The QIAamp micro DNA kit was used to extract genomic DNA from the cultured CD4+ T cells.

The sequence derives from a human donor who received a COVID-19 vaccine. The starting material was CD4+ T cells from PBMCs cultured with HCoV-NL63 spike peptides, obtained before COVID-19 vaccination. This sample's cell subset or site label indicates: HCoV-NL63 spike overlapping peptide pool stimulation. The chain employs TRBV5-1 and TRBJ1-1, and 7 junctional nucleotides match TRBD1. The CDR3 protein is CASSFGTAKDAEAFF. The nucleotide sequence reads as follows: TGCGCCAGCAGCTTTGGGACAGCCAAAGACGCTGAAGCTTTCTTT.